This T cell receptor beta chain was recorded in a study of graft-versus-host responses after intestinal transplantation. The wider study: Induction using anti-thymocyte globulin, followed by tacrolimus and steroids for roughly 3 years, was given to all recipients.

As to this clone: Its antigen is currently unknown.

Here immunoSEQ multiplex PCR was the method, and the copy in TCRdb shows in-frame clones only, minus some. The table has tens of thousands of clones, over 85% seen once; the top ten hold less than 0.55%. The study's findings and limits: Within the allografts of patients who had graft-donor T cell macrochimerism, graft-versus-host to host-versus-graft clonal ratios were high. The recipient marrow held GvH clones, and some of them showed up first in ileum or blood. Early declines in HvG clones that occurred post-transplant were associated with peak circulating GvH clone levels.

CDR1 is SGDLS, CDR2 YYNGEE, per germline. V was cut by 0 bases and J by 0 bases, with 7 bases left in between. This CDR3 has 15 amino acids. V is TRBV9 and J is TRBJ1-3; D is unclear. The sequence derives from a human donor who received an intestinal transplant. The sample was unstimulated CD8+ T cells sorted from spleen or lymph node cells, taken before intestinal transplant. CDR3 DNA: TGTGCCAGCAGCGTAGACGGTACCTCTGGAAACACCATATATTTT. Protein product: CASSVDGTSGNTIYF.